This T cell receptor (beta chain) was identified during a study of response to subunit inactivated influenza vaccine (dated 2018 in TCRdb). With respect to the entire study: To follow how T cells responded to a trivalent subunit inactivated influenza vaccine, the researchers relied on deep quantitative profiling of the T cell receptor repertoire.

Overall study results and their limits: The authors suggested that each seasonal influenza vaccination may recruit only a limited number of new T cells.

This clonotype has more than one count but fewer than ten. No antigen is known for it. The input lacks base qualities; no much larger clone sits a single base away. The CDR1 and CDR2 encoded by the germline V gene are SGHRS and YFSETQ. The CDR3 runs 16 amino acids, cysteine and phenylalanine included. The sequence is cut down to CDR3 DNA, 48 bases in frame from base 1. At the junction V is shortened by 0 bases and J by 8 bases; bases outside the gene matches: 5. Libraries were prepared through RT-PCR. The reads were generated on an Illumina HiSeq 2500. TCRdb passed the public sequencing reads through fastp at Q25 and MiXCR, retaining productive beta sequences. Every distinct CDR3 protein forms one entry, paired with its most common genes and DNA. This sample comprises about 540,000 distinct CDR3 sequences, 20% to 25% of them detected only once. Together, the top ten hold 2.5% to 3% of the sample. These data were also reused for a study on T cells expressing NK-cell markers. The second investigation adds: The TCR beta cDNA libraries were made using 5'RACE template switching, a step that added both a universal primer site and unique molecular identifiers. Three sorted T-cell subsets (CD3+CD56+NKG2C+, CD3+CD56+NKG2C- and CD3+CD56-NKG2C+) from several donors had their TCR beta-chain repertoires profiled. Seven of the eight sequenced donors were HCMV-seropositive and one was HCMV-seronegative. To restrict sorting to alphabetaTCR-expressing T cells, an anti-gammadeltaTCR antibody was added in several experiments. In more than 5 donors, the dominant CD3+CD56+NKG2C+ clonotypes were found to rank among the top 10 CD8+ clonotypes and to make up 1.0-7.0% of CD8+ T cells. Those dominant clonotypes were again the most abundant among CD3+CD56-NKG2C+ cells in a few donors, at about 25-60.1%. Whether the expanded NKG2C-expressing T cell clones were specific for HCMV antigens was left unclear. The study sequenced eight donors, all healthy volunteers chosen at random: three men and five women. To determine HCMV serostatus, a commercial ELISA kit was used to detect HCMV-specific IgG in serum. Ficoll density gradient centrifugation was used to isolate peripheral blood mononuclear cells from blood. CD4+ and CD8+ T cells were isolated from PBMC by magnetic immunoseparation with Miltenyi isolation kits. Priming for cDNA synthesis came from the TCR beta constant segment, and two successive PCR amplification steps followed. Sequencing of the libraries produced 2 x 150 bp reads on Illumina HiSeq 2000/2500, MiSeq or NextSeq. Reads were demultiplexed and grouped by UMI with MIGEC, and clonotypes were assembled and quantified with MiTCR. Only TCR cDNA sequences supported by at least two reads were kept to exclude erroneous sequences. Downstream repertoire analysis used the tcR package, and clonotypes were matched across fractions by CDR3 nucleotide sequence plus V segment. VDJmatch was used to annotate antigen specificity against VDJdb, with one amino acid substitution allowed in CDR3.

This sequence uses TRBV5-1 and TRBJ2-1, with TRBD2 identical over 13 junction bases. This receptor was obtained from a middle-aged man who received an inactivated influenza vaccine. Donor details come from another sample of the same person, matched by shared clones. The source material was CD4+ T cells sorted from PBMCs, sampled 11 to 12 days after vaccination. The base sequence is TGCGCCAGCAGCTTGGGGACTAGCGGGAGTGGTTATGAGCAGTTCTTC. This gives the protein CASSLGTSGSGYEQFF.